This is a list of T cell receptor beta chains from one sample in a study of shared clonotypes between healthy human individuals. Sequencing was performed with immunoSEQ multiplex PCR; in TCRdb, only in-frame clones are kept and a portion is missing. The sample has over 2 million clones; 85% to 95% are singletons. The source material was naive CD4+ T cells sorted from blood. The receptors come from a man younger than 35 in good health. Both conserved end residues are part of each CDR3. D genes are given only for firm matches. Size values are once, few and many counts, or a class for expanded clones, and some rows have none.

D	V	size	J	length	DNA	CDR3
TRBD1	TRBV6-6	-	TRBJ1-2	15	TGTGCCAGCAGTGACCGGACAGGGCAAAACTATGGCTACACCTTC	CASSDRTGQNYGYTF
-	TRBV7-8	-	TRBJ2-5	15	TGTGCCAGCAGCCAAGGCTGGGCCCAACAAGAGACCCAGTACTTC	CASSQGWAQQETQYF
-	TRBV18	-	TRBJ2-7	15	TGTGCCAGCTCACCGACCTCGACTCAGGCCTACGAGCAGTACTTC	CASSPTSTQAYEQYF
-	TRBV6-1	-	TRBJ1-5	12	TGTGCCAGCAGAGTACAAGCTCAGCCCCAGCATTTT	CASRVQAQPQHF
TRBD1	TRBV19	-	TRBJ1-3	18	TGTGCCAGTAGTGCTGGGACAGCCAGCCCTAACTCTGGAAACACCATATATTTT	CASSAGTASPNSGNTIYF
-	TRBV7-9	-	TRBJ1-5	14	TGTGCCAGCAGCTTGGACAGAGAAAATCAGCCCCAGCATTTT	CASSLDRENQPQHF
TRBD2	TRBV6-5	-	TRBJ2-7	14	TGTGCCAGCAGAGGGACTAGCGGACGCTACGAGCAGTACTTC	CASRGTSGRYEQYF
TRBD1	TRBV19	-	TRBJ2-7	15	TGTGCCAGTAGTGAAACCGGGACAGGGACTTACGAGCAGTACTTC	CASSETGTGTYEQYF
-	TRBV6-1	-	TRBJ1-5	11	TGTGCCAGCAGTGAAACTTCCCCCCAGCATTTT	CASSETSPQHF
-	TRBV19	few	TRBJ2-7	10	TGTGCCAGTAGTAATCAGGCGCAGGGGTTC	CASSNQAQGF
-	TRBV15	-	TRBJ1-1	13	TGTGCCACCAGCAGGACTGCGAACACTGAAGCTTTCTTT	CATSRTANTEAFF
TRBD1	TRBV4-3	-	TRBJ1-2	14	TGCGCCAGCAGCCAATTCACAGGGGGCCATGGCTACACCTTC	CASSQFTGGHGYTF
-	TRBV10-3	-	TRBJ1-6	14	TGTGCCATCAGTGAGGGAGGAAGAAATTCACCCCTCCACTTT	CAISEGGRNSPLHF
TRBD1	TRBV5-1	-	TRBJ1-2	14	TGCGCCAGCAGCCTCGAGGGGGCGAACTATGGCTACACCTTC	CASSLEGANYGYTF
-	TRBV5-1	-	TRBJ2-7	14	TGCGCCAGCAGCTCTGGGACTGTCGCCGGCGAGCAGTACTTC	CASSSGTVAGEQYF
-	TRBV7-9	-	TRBJ1-4	16	TGTGCCAGCAGCTTAGAATTTTCCCAGGGGAATGAAAAACTGTTTTTT	CASSLEFSQGNEKLFF
-	TRBV4-1	-	TRBJ2-6	17	TGCGCCAGCAGCCACGGGACGTTTAGCTCTGGGGCCAACGTCCTGACTTTC	CASSHGTFSSGANVLTF
TRBD2	TRBV5-4	-	TRBJ2-7	16	TGTGCCAGCAGCTTGGTAGGACTAGCGGGCTTATACGAGCAGTACTTC	CASSLVGLAGLYEQYF
-	TRBV5-1	once	TRBJ2-2	16	TGCGCCAGCAGACCGGCAGGGCTAGTGAACACCGGGGAGCTGTTTTTT	CASRPAGLVNTGELFF
TRBD1	TRBV5-1	few	TRBJ1-6	13	TGCGCCAGCAGAAGACAGGGGGACACACCCCTCCACTTT	CASRRQGDTPLHF
-	TRBV5-4	-	TRBJ1-1	14	TGTGCCAGCAGCTCCTACCAGGCGAACACTGAAGCTTTCTTT	CASSSYQANTEAFF
-	TRBV5-1	-	TRBJ2-3	13	TGCGCCAGCGGCTTCAGGGGTGCAGATACGCAGTATTTT	CASGFRGADTQYF
-	TRBV5-4	-	TRBJ1-2	14	TGTGCCAGCAGCTCGCCCGGGACGGACTATGGCTACACCTTC	CASSSPGTDYGYTF
-	TRBV4-1	-	TRBJ2-7	12	TGCGCCAGCAGCCAGGACGGGCTTAACCAGTACTTC	CASSQDGLNQYF
-	TRBV7-2	-	TRBJ2-5	14	TGTGCCAGCAGCTTAGCTGGGGGCCAAGAGACCCAGTACTTC	CASSLAGGQETQYF
-	TRBV2	-	TRBJ1-6	15	TGTGCCAGCAGTGTTTCTGGGACCGATAATTCACCCCTCCACTTT	CASSVSGTDNSPLHF
-	TRBV4-1	-	TRBJ2-2	15	TGCGCCAGCAGCCAAGAGACGGTGAACACCGGGGAGCTGTTTTTT	CASSQETVNTGELFF
-	TRBV5-8	few	TRBJ2-5	14	TGTGCCAGCAGCTTGGGTGACTACAGGGAGACCCAGTACTTC	CASSLGDYRETQYF
TRBD1	TRBV6-1	-	TRBJ1-6	16	TGTGCCAGCAGTGAAAGGGCAGGGGGCCTTGGCTCACCCCTCCACTTT	CASSERAGGLGSPLHF
-	TRBV5-1	-	TRBJ2-1	15	TGCGCCAGCAGCCCCGGGGTAGCGTCCTACAATGAGCAGTTCTTC	CASSPGVASYNEQFF